This T cell receptor (beta chain) derives from a study of shared clonotypes between healthy human individuals. V gave up 5 bases and J gave up 2 bases; unmatched junction bases: 6. CDR3 length: 15 residues. Per germline, CDR1 LNHDA and CDR2 SQIVND (reference sequence). TCRdb's table, derived via immunoSEQ multiplex PCR, lists solely in-frame clones and lacks some. Of some 1,900,000 clones in the sample, 85% to 95% were seen once. Whole-study findings and limits: Sorted-subset samples were not fully sequenced, rarefaction indicated.

This clone has just one count. Its antigen is as yet unknown. The identical CDR3 is also encoded by other nucleotide sequences in the sample. CD45RO negativity and positive selection for CCR7 defined naive CD8 cells, a population that excluded terminally differentiated effector memory CD45RA+ cells. The rearrangement joins TRBV19 to TRBJ2-7, with TRBD1 matching 10 bases. Sequenced material: naive CD8+ T cells sorted from blood. The sequence derives from a young man in good health. CDR3 in DNA: TGTGCCAGTAGTCCGAGGGACAGGGGACCCTACGAGCAGTACTTC. Translating it yields CASSPRDRGPYEQYF.